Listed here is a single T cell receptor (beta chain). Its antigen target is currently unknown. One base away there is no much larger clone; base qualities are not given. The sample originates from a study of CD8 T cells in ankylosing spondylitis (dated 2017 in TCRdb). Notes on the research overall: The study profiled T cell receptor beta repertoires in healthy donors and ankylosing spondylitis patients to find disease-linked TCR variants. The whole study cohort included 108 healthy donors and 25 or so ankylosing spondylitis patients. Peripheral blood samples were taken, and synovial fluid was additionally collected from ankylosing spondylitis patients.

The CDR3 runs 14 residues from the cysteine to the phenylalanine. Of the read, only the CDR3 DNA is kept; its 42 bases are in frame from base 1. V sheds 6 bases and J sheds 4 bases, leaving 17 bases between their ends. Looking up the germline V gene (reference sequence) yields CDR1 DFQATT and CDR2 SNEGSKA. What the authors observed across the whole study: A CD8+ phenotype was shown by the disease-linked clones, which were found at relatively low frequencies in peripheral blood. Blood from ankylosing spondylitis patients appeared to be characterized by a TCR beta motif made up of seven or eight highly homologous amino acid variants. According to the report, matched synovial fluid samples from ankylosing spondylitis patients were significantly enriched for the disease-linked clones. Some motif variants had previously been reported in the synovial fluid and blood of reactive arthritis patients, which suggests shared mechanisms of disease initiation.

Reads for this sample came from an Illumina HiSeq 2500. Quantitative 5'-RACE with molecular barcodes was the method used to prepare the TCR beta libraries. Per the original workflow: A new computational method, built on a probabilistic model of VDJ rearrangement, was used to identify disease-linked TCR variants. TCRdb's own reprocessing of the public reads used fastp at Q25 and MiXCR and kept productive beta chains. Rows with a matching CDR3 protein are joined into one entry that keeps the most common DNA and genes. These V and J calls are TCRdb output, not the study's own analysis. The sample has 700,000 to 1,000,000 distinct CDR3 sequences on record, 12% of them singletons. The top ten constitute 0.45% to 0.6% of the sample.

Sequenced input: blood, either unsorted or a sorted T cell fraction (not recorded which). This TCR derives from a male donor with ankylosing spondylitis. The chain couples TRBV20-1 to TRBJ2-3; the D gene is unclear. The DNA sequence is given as TGCAGTGCGCCCAGGCTACGGACCTCAGATACGCAGTATTTT. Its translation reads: CSAPRLRTSDTQYF.